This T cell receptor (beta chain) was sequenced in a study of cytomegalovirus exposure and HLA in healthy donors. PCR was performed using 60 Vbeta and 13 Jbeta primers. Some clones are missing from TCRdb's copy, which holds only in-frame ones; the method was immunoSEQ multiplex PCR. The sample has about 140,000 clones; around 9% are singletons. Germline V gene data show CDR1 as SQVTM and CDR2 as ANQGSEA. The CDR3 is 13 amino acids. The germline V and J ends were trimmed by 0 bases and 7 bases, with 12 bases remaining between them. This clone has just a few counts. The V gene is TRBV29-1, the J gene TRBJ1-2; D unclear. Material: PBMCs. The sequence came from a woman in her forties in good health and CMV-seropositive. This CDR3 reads CSVEDQSGVGYTF. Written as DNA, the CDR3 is TGCAGCGTTGAAGATCAATCCGGAGTTGGCTACACCTTC.